One sample yielded the 27 T cell receptor beta chains listed below, sequenced in a study of human T cells and chemical hapten exposure. The sample's time point: pre-sensitization, week 0. The treatment was: therapeutic diphenylcyclopropenone sensitization with weekly scalp DPC. TCRdb ran MiXCR on the RACE reads and lists one entry per CDR3 protein. Of nearly 110,000 distinct CDR3 sequences listed, roughly 12% are singletons. The sequencing used whole blood, collected in connection with sensitization to the hapten diphenylcyclopropenone (DPC). The source of these receptors is a woman between 45 and 60 years old with alopecia areata. Some clones in this sample may be carry-over from other donors' samples.

This clonotype was seen ten or more times. The chain carries TRBV6-6 and TRBJ1-4; no firm D call. The CDR3 sequence is 12 residues long. Germline V CDR1 and CDR2: MNHNY, SVGAGI (reference sequence). The ends were cut back, 0 bases at V and 7 bases at J, with 3 bases in the middle. CDR3 in amino acids: CASSYSTEKLFF. CDR3 nucleotide sequence: TGTGCCAGCAGTTACTCGACTGAAAAACTGTTTTTT.

The CDR3: CASSYAPGELFF. CDR3 nucleotides: TGTGCCAGCAGTTACGCCCCCGGGGAGCTGTTTTTT. This chain connects TRBV6-5 to TRBJ2-2; D is uncertain. This CDR3 comprises 12 residues. Per the germline V gene, CDR1 is MNHEY and CDR2 is SVGAGI. V was pared by 2 bases and J by 6 bases, with 4 bases between.

This clonotype was counted a few times. The chain has TRBV5-1 and TRBJ2-3, with 11 bases identical to TRBD1. CDR1 is SGHRS, CDR2 YFSETQ, per germline. The CDR3 spans 16 residues. The V segment lost 1 base and the J segment 5 bases; nucleotides outside the gene matches: 6. The CDR3 DNA reads TGCGCCAGCAGCTTGCGCGGACAGGGGGCGGGAGATACGCAGTATTTT. Translating gives CASSLRGQGAGDTQYF.

A few counts support this clonotype. The chain uses TRBV28 and TRBJ2-7; D is ambiguous. This CDR3 spans 14 amino acids. V shed 8 bases and J shed 2 bases, with 16 bases lying between them. CDR1 is MDHEN and CDR2 is SYDVKM in the germline V gene. Here the CDR3 reads CASRIRATAYEQYF. Written as DNA, the CDR3 is TGTGCCAGCCGGATTCGGGCAACCGCCTACGAGCAGTACTTC. The entire variable domain, with the rest obtained from reference TRBV28 and TRBJ2-7, is as follows: DVKVTQSSRYLVKRTGEKVFLECVQDMDHENMFWYRQDPGLGLRLIYFSYDVKMKEKGDIPEGYSVSREKKERFSLILESASTNQTSMYLCASRIRATAYEQYFGPGTRLTVT.

This clonotype came up a few times. The chain couples TRBV7-6 to TRBJ2-5; D is undetermined. Germline assignment: CDR1 SGHVS and CDR2 FNYEAQ. The CDR3 extends over 16 amino acids. Trimming left V 1 base short and J 2 bases short, with 14 bases between. The CDR3 DNA follows: TGTGCCAGCAGCTTAGGTCGGGTGTGGCGTCAAGAGACCCAGTACTTC. Amino acid sequence: CASSLGRVWRQETQYF.

The chain has TRBV7-2 and TRBJ2-1; either TRBD1 or TRBD2 may supply D (6 bases each). Germline V CDR1 and CDR2: SGHTA, FQGNSA. The CDR3 consists of 14 residues. Between the trimmed V and J ends, which lost 0 bases and 10 bases, there was a span of 13 bases. The CDR3 bases are TGTGCCAGCAGCTTAGCGGGGGGCACTCAGGAGCAGTTCTTC. It translates to CASSLAGGTQEQFF.

This clonotype was observed a few times. Since the CDR3 does not end with the conserved phenylalanine or tryptophan, this likely comes from a read error. The chain employs TRBV12-3 or TRBV12-4 and TRBJ2-7; 9 bases map to TRBD2. The CDR3 runs 16 residues. The V gene end was trimmed by 6 bases and the J gene end by 5 bases; junction bases not matched to a gene: 14. The CDR3 DNA reads TGTGCCAGCAGCCCCGGGGGCGGGAGGGCCGGTCACGAGCAGTACTCC. It codes for CASSPGGGRAGHEQYS.

V gene TRBV29-1 combines with J gene TRBJ1-1; the D is unclear. The CDR3 runs to 13 residues. CDR1 is SQVTM and CDR2 is ANQGSEA in the germline V gene. With 7 bases removed from V and 0 bases from J, the gap between germline ends came to 12 bases. As DNA, the CDR3 is TGCAGCGCCCAAAACGGCATGAACACTGAAGCTTTCTTT. Its protein product is CSAQNGMNTEAFF.

This clonotype was recorded many times. This chain connects TRBV29-1 to TRBJ1-2; D might be TRBD1 (5 bases). The CDR3 has 13 amino acids. The germline V gene encodes CDR1 SQVTM and CDR2 ANQGSEA. Trimming left V 2 bases short and J 5 bases short, with 12 bases between. This chain's CDR3 is CSVELVGVYGYTF. Here the CDR3 DNA reads TGCAGCGTTGAACTGGTAGGGGTATATGGCTACACCTTC.

This clonotype was counted a few times. The V gene is TRBV12-3 or TRBV12-4, the J gene TRBJ1-6; tentative D call: TRBD1 (5 bases). The V and J ends lost 7 bases and 8 bases respectively, with 21 bases between them. The CDR3 spans 16 residues. The CDR3 reads CASTETVVGGYSPLHF. The CDR3 region has the DNA TGTGCCAGCACCGAAACGGTCGTGGGGGGATATTCACCCCTCCACTTT.

Comment on this clonotype: The germline gene is not matched at one end of the junction; a read error may be the cause. The rearrangement links TRBV19 to TRBJ1-5; the match to TRBD1 covers 7 bases. The CDR3 extends over 14 amino acids. The germline gives CDR1 LNHDA, CDR2 SQIVND (reference sequence). CDR3 coding DNA: TGTGCCAGTAGGGACCGGGACAGCACTCAGCTCCAGCATTTT. Encoded protein: CASRDRDSTQLQHF.

There are a few counts of this clonotype. The chain combines TRBV28 with TRBJ2-1; D perhaps matches TRBD1 (6 bases). CDR1 is MDHEN, CDR2 SYDVKM, per germline. The CDR3 covers 14 residues. Trimming stripped 2 bases from V and 6 bases from J, with 11 bases between. The CDR3 DNA is TGTGCCAGCAGTTTACTTGGCAGGGGCAATGAGCAGTTCTTC. Its protein product is CASSLLGRGNEQFF.

This clonotype was observed a few times. The V and J genes are TRBV14 and TRBJ2-1; D not resolved. Germline CDR1 reads SGHDN; CDR2 reads FVKESK. The length of the CDR3 is 15 residues. V gave up 0 bases and J gave up 5 bases, with 11 bases separating them. CDR3: CASSQDSTINNEQFF. The CDR3 coding sequence is TGTGCCAGCAGCCAAGATAGCACCATCAACAATGAGCAGTTCTTC. Full variable domain (rest looked up from reference TRBV14 and TRBJ2-1): EAGVTQFPSHSVIEKGQTVTLRCDPISGHDNLYWYRRVMGKEIKFLLHFVKESKQDESGMPNNRFLAERTGGTYSTLKVQPAELEDSGVYFCASSQDSTINNEQFFGPGTRLTVL.

V and J are TRBV19 and TRBJ2-3; D is possibly TRBD2 (5 bases). The CDR3 is 14 residues long. V was cut by 10 bases and J by 2 bases, with 16 bases left in between. Germline V gene sequence: CDR1 LNHDA, CDR2 SQIVND (reference sequence). The CDR3 bases are TGTGCCACCAAGGGTCTAGCTGACACAGATACGCAGTATTTT. It codes for CATKGLADTDTQYF.

This clonotype was picked up many times. The genes are TRBV6-1 and TRBJ1-5; tentatively, D is TRBD1 (5 bases). The ends were cut back, 5 bases at V and 3 bases at J, with 17 bases in the middle. Germline values: CDR1 MNHNS, CDR2 SASEGT. CDR3 length: 16 residues. CDR3 DNA: TGTGCCAGCAGTCAAGTTACAGGCCTACTCAATCAGCCCCAGCATTTT. Protein: CASSQVTGLLNQPQHF.

This clonotype was detected a few times. The chain combines TRBV4-3 with TRBJ1-4; 7 bases map to TRBD1. The CDR3 totals 18 residues. Germline CDR1 LGHNA, CDR2 YSLEER. The V gene end was trimmed by 0 bases and the J gene end by 8 bases; junction bases not matched to a gene: 15. The CDR3 bases are TGCGCCAGCAGCCAAGATTATGGCGGCAGGGGGGTGACCGAAAAACTGTTTTTT. As protein: CASSQDYGGRGVTEKLFF.

There are a few counts of this clonotype. The rearrangement uses TRBV4-1 and TRBJ2-3; 9 bases agree with TRBD2. This CDR3 region has 20 residues. Germline assignment: CDR1 MGHRA and CDR2 YSYEKL. The trim removed 0 bases at V and 4 bases at J, leaving 17 bases unmatched. The CDR3 loop is CASSQDPPLFGLASPDTQYF. Written as DNA, the CDR3 is TGCGCCAGCAGCCAAGATCCCCCCCTCTTCGGACTAGCGAGCCCAGATACGCAGTATTTT.

At least ten counts were recorded for this clonotype. The gene calls are TRBV6-6 and TRBJ1-4; TRBD1 matches at 7 bases. Germline CDR1 is MNHNY and CDR2 is SVGAGI (reference sequence). The J segment lost 5 bases and the V segment lost 5 bases, leaving 8 bases of the junction unmatched. The CDR3 is made up of 15 amino acids. Here the CDR3 reads CASSLRDRKNEKLFF. The CDR3 DNA follows: TGTGCCAGCAGTCTACGGGACAGAAAGAATGAAAAACTGTTTTTT.

This clonotype showed up many times. This chain joins TRBV28 and TRBJ2-1; TRBD2 aligns across 7 bases. Germline V gene sequence: CDR1 MDHEN, CDR2 SYDVKM. The CDR3 has 16 residues. V shed 5 bases, J shed 3 bases, and the junction held 10 bases outside the gene matches. The CDR3 protein is CASSATSPHLYNEQFF. CDR3 nucleotide sequence: TGTGCCAGCAGTGCGACTAGCCCACATCTCTACAATGAGCAGTTCTTC.

V and J are TRBV2 and TRBJ1-5; D unclear. V was shortened by 7 bases and J by 7 bases, with 14 bases between the two germline ends. The CDR3 covers 13 residues. The germline gives CDR1 SNHLY, CDR2 FYNNEI. The CDR3 nucleotides read TGTGCCAGCACCCAAGTTGAGAGGCAGCCCCAGCATTTT. Amino acid sequence: CASTQVERQPQHF.

This clonotype appeared a few times. The chain recombines TRBV12-3 or TRBV12-4 with TRBJ1-1; tentative D call: TRBD1 (5 bases). The CDR3 spans 11 residues. The V end was cut by 4 bases, the J end by 8 bases, with 8 bases between. CDR3 DNA sequence: TGTGCCAGCAGTTGGGGACTGGAAGCTTTCTTT. It specifies CASSWGLEAFF.

The chain uses TRBV5-1 and TRBJ1-1; the D gene is possibly TRBD1 (5 bases). The germline V and J ends were trimmed by 0 bases and 0 bases, with 12 bases remaining between them. Germline V gene lookup returns CDR1 SGHRS and CDR2 YFSETQ. The CDR3 totals 16 residues. The CDR3 DNA reads TGCGCCAGCAGCTTGGAAGTGGGGCAGTTGAACACTGAAGCTTTCTTT. It is translated as CASSLEVGQLNTEAFF.

The chain is built from TRBV9 and TRBJ2-5, with D perhaps matching TRBD1 (6 bases). The CDR3 is 17 residues long. V gave up 3 bases and J gave up 4 bases, with 22 bases separating them. Germline V gives CDR1 SGDLS, CDR2 YYNGEE. CDR3 DNA: TGTGCCAGCAGCGCGACCGGGACACTTAAGATCAGAGAGACCCAGTACTTC. Protein product: CASSATGTLKIRETQYF.

The sample holds a few counts of this clonotype. The V call is TRBV7-6, the J call TRBJ2-1; D may be TRBD2 (5 bases). V dropped 4 bases and J dropped 2 bases, with 9 bases sitting between them. Germline CDR1 is SGHVS and CDR2 is FNYEAQ. This CDR3 is 14 amino acids long. The CDR3 region is CASSSVGTYNEQFF. CDR3 coding DNA: TGTGCCAGCAGCTCAGTCGGGACCTACAATGAGCAGTTCTTC. Combining the CDR3 with reference TRBV7-6 and TRBJ2-1 gives the whole variable domain GAGVSQSPRYKVTKRGQDVALRCDPISGHVSLYWYRQALGQGPEFLTYFNYEAQQDKSGLPNDRFSAERPEGSISTLTIQRTEQRDSAMYRCASSSVGTYNEQFFGPGTRLTVL.

This clonotype was detected only a few times. The chain joins TRBV12-3 or TRBV12-4 to TRBJ2-5, with TRBD2 as a possible D gene (6 bases). The CDR3 runs 16 residues. Trimming removed 7 bases at V and 2 bases at J, with 20 bases between. The CDR3 spells CASIDPFRGNQETQYF. The CDR3 DNA sequence: TGTGCCAGCATCGATCCCTTTCGGGGGAATCAAGAGACCCAGTACTTC.

V and J are TRBV3-1 and TRBJ2-7; 9 bases line up with TRBD1. V was pared by 5 bases and J by 7 bases, with 12 bases of the junction left unmatched. Looked up from germline, CDR1 is LGHDT and CDR2 is YNNKEL (reference sequence). This CDR3 contains 15 residues. The CDR3 here is CASSWPGQGLREQYF. The CDR3, as DNA: TGTGCCAGCAGCTGGCCGGGACAGGGACTGAGGGAGCAGTACTTC.

The chain has TRBV6-5 and TRBJ2-7; 8 bases align to TRBD1. The CDR3 length is 13 residues. The germline V gene encodes CDR1 MNHEY and CDR2 SVGAGI. V dropped 8 bases and J dropped 4; count of bases not matched to a gene: 7. The CDR3 region is CASLDRARYEQYF. DNA of the CDR3: TGTGCCAGCCTGGACAGGGCAAGGTACGAGCAGTACTTC.